The T cell receptor (beta chain) under discussion was sequenced for a study of T-cell reconstitution after alpha-beta-depleted transplantation in children. From germline, CDR1 is DFQATT and CDR2 SNEGSKA (reference sequence). Trimming removed 1 base from V and 5 bases from J, with 17 bases in between. The CDR3 consists of 15 residues. The study's findings and limits: Once a year had passed after transplant, T-cell counts and diversity came mostly from newly produced T cells. Several hundred graft clones that had expanded were reportedly the source of alpha-beta T cells about two months after transplant.

About this clonotype itself: Its antigen remains unidentified.

Unique molecular identifiers were used to barcode this TCRbeta library. In TCRdb, the PCR reads were re-called with MiXCR into one record per CDR3 protein. Of about 510,000 distinct CDR3 sequences detected, more than 9.5% appear once; the ten largest clones hold less than 15%. The clonotype comes from a female patient between 2 and 15 years old who had a stem cell transplant for aplastic anemia, so the T cells may come from the graft donor. The sequencing here drew on PBMCs, mostly from graft donor cells, taken 180 days after TCRalphabeta/CD19-depleted stem cell transplant. This chain connects TRBV20-1 to TRBJ1-1, with D unresolved. The CDR3 reads CSARGQVSRGTEAFF. The DNA of the CDR3 is TGCAGTGCTAGAGGGCAGGTATCCCGTGGGACTGAAGCTTTCTTT.